Listed below are T cell receptor beta chains from one sample, sequenced in a study of blood T cells in healthy people across ages. TCRdb itself ran the 5' RACE reads through MiXCR, one entry per CDR3 protein. The repertoire includes 1.8 million or so distinct CDR3 sequences, around 42% of them detected once, and more than 20% sits in the top ten. Sequenced sample: blood. These receptors all stem from a human donor in good health. CDR3s include the opening cysteine and the closing phenylalanine or tryptophan. The order of the fields is clone size, V gene, CDR3 protein. Some rows have no size entry. The others give once, few or many, or a class for an expanded clone.

abundance: .
v_gene: TRBV3-1
CDR3aa: CASSPDYPTDTQYF

abundance: few
v_gene: TRBV7-2
CDR3aa: CASSLAVWGSNYEQYF

abundance: .
v_gene: TRBV28
CDR3aa: CASRGGGNPQVDTQYF

abundance: .
v_gene: TRBV4-3
CDR3aa: CASSQDAVGGTDTQYF

abundance: .
v_gene: TRBV7-2
CDR3aa: CASSLEKGGWNAVYEQYF

abundance: .
v_gene: TRBV2
CDR3aa: CASSEATERGTDTQYF

abundance: .
v_gene: TRBV2
CDR3aa: CASSELRGTSETQYF

abundance: .
v_gene: TRBV5-1
CDR3aa: CASSFQGASETQYF

abundance: .
v_gene: TRBV2
CDR3aa: CASSFRGRNSPLHF

abundance: .
v_gene: TRBV3-1
CDR3aa: CASSRGRVGEQYF

abundance: .
v_gene: TRBV5-1
CDR3aa: CASSLSSLQYEQYF

abundance: .
v_gene: TRBV6-6
CDR3aa: CASRNAGTAEETQYF

abundance: .
v_gene: TRBV10-3
CDR3aa: CAISDHAQGGVAFF

abundance: few
v_gene: TRBV7-2
CDR3aa: CASSLAGAWPSGANVLTF

abundance: many
v_gene: TRBV2
CDR3aa: CASRRTVYGYTF

abundance: once
v_gene: TRBV7-3
CDR3aa: CASSSTTYGELFF

abundance: few
v_gene: TRBV6-6
CDR3aa: CASTLTGHQETQYF

abundance: .
v_gene: TRBV5-1
CDR3aa: CASSLGAQADTQYF

abundance: .
v_gene: TRBV5-8
CDR3aa: CASSFGGVGANVLTF

abundance: once
v_gene: TRBV20-1
CDR3aa: CSAGPAPQETQYF

abundance: .
v_gene: TRBV7-3
CDR3aa: CASSPRAQSTDTQYF

abundance: .
v_gene: TRBV2
CDR3aa: CASSGRRGTQETQYF

abundance: .
v_gene: TRBV29-1
CDR3aa: CSVDTRQGRTDTQYF

abundance: .
v_gene: TRBV4-2
CDR3aa: CASSQDRGVGLAGASSTDTQYF

abundance: .
v_gene: TRBV20-1
CDR3aa: CSAEGHRESYNEQFF

abundance: .
v_gene: TRBV6-6
CDR3aa: CASRYWDSQPQHF

abundance: many
v_gene: TRBV10-3
CDR3aa: CAISPDREGYTF

abundance: few
v_gene: TRBV4-2
CDR3aa: CASSQDMRGGGKVETQYF

abundance: .
v_gene: TRBV12-3/TRBV12-4
CDR3aa: CASSPGDRAHGYTF

abundance: .
v_gene: TRBV29-1
CDR3aa: CSGYRGYDEQFF

abundance: few
v_gene: TRBV5-1
CDR3aa: CASSFNDNEQFF

abundance: .
v_gene: TRBV4-2
CDR3aa: CASSLEGLEGTEAFF

abundance: .
v_gene: TRBV28
CDR3aa: CASSRRDRGLGEQFF

abundance: .
v_gene: TRBV16
CDR3aa: CASSQTSGGNEQYF

abundance: .
v_gene: TRBV12-3/TRBV12-4
CDR3aa: CASSLAPTARAGDGYTF

abundance: .
v_gene: TRBV20-1
CDR3aa: CSAPETGSYTF

abundance: .
v_gene: TRBV29-1
CDR3aa: CSAGQESGANVLTF

abundance: .
v_gene: TRBV30
CDR3aa: CAWSATQNLQANEQFF

abundance: many
v_gene: TRBV2
CDR3aa: CASSPLAGVDNEQFF

abundance: few
v_gene: TRBV15
CDR3aa: CATSRDWASGEYNEQFF

abundance: .
v_gene: TRBV7-2
CDR3aa: CASSFGPGGQYNEQFF

abundance: many
v_gene: TRBV6-2/TRBV6-3
CDR3aa: CASSYNRGLNTEAFF

abundance: few
v_gene: TRBV29-1
CDR3aa: CSVPYRADYGYTF

abundance: few
v_gene: TRBV29-1
CDR3aa: CSVGEGADTQYF

abundance: .
v_gene: TRBV20-1
CDR3aa: CSARDGLKGYEQYF

abundance: few
v_gene: TRBV28
CDR3aa: CASSWGQGLSDTQYF